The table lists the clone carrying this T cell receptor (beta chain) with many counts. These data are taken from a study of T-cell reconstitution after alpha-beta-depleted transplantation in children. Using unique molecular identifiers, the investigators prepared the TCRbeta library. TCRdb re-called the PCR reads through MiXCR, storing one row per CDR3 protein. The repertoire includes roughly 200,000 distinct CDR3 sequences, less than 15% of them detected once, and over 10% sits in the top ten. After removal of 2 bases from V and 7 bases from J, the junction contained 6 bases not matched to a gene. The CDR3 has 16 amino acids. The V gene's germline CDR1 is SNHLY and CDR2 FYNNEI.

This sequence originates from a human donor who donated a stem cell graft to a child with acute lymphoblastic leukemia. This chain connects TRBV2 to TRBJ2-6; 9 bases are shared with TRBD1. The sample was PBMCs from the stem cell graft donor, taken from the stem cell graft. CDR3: CASSEKGQGRANVLTF. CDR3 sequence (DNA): TGTGCCAGCAGTGAAAAGGGACAGGGTCGAGCCAACGTCCTGACTTTC.